The 19 T cell receptor beta chains below all came from one sample that was sequenced in a study of CD8 T cells in ankylosing spondylitis. Study-wide results and limits: For ankylosing spondylitis blood, a TCR beta motif of seven to nine highly homologous variants appeared characteristic.

No cognate antigen is known for these TCRs. MiXCR was run by TCRdb on the 5' RACE reads, yielding one entry per CDR3 protein. The table includes fewer than 500,000 distinct CDR3 sequences, 20% to 30% detected once. Source material: blood, either unsorted or a sorted T cell fraction (not recorded which). These receptors all come from a male donor with ankylosing spondylitis.

This chain joins TRBV11-2 and TRBJ2-1; maybe TRBD1 (6 bases). Per the germline V gene, CDR1 is SGHAT and CDR2 is FQNNGV. The CDR3 has 17 residues. Trimming shortened V by 3 bases and J by 6 bases, and 21 bases separated the two germline ends. The CDR3 nucleotides read TGTGCCAGCAGCTTTTATGCGTTGGGGGCTAGTCGCAATGAGCAGTTCTTC. This encodes CASSFYALGASRNEQFF. The full variable domain, with the rest looked up from reference TRBV11-2 and TRBJ2-1, is EAGVAQSPRYKIIEKRQSVAFWCNPISGHATLYWYQQILGQGPKLLIQFQNNGVVDDSQLPKDRFSAERLKGVDSTLKIQPAKLEDSAVYLCASSFYALGASRNEQFFGPGTRLTVL.

The chain links TRBV24-1 to TRBJ2-1; D not certain. V was trimmed by 3 bases and J by 0 bases, leaving 11 bases between them. The CDR3 length is 16 residues. Germline V gives CDR1 KGHDR, CDR2 SFDVKD. The CDR3 sequence: CATSDPGPSSYNEQFF. CDR3 in DNA: TGTGCCACCAGTGATCCCGGGCCGAGCTCCTACAATGAGCAGTTCTTC.

The chain recombines TRBV20-1 with TRBJ2-7; 10 bases line up with TRBD2. Germline lookup yields CDR1 DFQATT and CDR2 SNEGSKA (reference sequence). The V segment lost 2 bases and the J segment 7 bases; nucleotides outside the gene matches: 5. This CDR3 region has 13 residues. CDR3 sequence reads: CSARLAGAGEQYF. In DNA form, the CDR3 reads TGCAGTGCTAGACTAGCGGGAGCGGGGGAGCAGTACTTC.

In this sample, this clonotype turned up a few times. The chain couples TRBV20-1 to TRBJ1-5; D unresolved. The CDR3 totals 13 residues. CDR1 DFQATT and CDR2 SNEGSKA come from the germline V gene (reference sequence). Trimming removed 5 bases at V and 2 bases at J, with 10 bases between. The CDR3 protein is CSAQLKGNQPQHF. The CDR3 bases are TGCAGTGCTCAACTAAAGGGCAATCAGCCCCAGCATTTT.

A few counts support this clonotype. This chain links TRBV7-9 with TRBJ2-3; 9 bases align to TRBD2. The germline gives CDR1 SEHNR, CDR2 FQNEAQ (reference sequence). V dropped 2 bases and J dropped 2; count of bases not matched to a gene: 5. The CDR3 consists of 16 residues. The CDR3 region has the DNA TGTGCCAGCAGCTTATGGCTAGCGGGAATCACAGATACGCAGTATTTT. Its translation: CASSLWLAGITDTQYF.

V and J are TRBV5-1 and TRBJ2-3; TRBD1 aligns across 8 bases. V trimming: 4 bases; J trimming: 7 bases; junction bases outside the gene matches: 8. The CDR3 is 14 amino acids. From germline, CDR1 is SGHRS and CDR2 YFSETQ. The CDR3 loop is CASSPGQGGYTQYF. The CDR3 nucleotides read TGCGCCAGCAGCCCAGGACAGGGAGGATATACGCAGTATTTT.

This clonotype has only a few counts. The chain uses TRBV4-1 and TRBJ2-5; a possible D gene is TRBD1 (6 bases). The CDR3 contains 15 residues. Trimming shortened V by 4 bases and J by 3 bases, and 15 bases separated the two germline ends. CDR1 is MGHRA and CDR2 is YSYEKL in the germline V gene. CDR3 sequence reads: CASSRNLQGEETQYF. The CDR3 region has the DNA TGCGCCAGCAGCCGGAATCTACAGGGAGAAGAGACCCAGTACTTC.

The chain combines TRBV12-3 or TRBV12-4 with TRBJ1-4; D is uncertain. The CDR3 is 16 residues long. The germline V and J ends were trimmed by 7 bases and 5 bases, with 20 bases remaining between them. CDR3 sequence (DNA): TGTGCCAGCACCCGAGAGTTACCGGATAGGAATGAAAAACTGTTTTTT. Its protein product is CASTRELPDRNEKLFF.

This chain connects TRBV5-6 to TRBJ1-4; D gene uncertain. Germline CDR1 SGHDT, CDR2 YYEEEE. The V end lost 2 bases, the J end lost 5 bases, and 7 bases lay between the germline ends. The CDR3 loop spans 13 amino acids. The CDR3 region has the DNA TGTGCCAGCAGCTTATTGGGGAATGAAAAACTGTTTTTT. Its translation is CASSLLGNEKLFF. Complete variable domain (other parts from reference TRBV5-6 and TRBJ1-4): DAGVTQSPTHLIKTRGQQVTLRCSPKSGHDTVSWYQQALGQGPQFIFQYYEEEERQRGNFPDRFSGHQFPNYSSELNVNALLLGDSALYLCASSLLGNEKLFFGSGTQLSVL.

This clonotype was seen many times. V and J are TRBV27 and TRBJ2-5; 9 nucleotides line up with TRBD2. Germline V gives CDR1 MNHEY, CDR2 SMNVEV (reference sequence). V lost 6 bases to trimming and J lost 4 bases; unmatched junction nucleotides: 3. CDR3 length equals 13 residues. CDR3 in amino acids: CASRLAGVETQYF. In nucleotides, the CDR3 is TGTGCCAGCAGGTTAGCGGGAGTAGAGACCCAGTACTTC.

This clonotype came up a few times. This chain joins TRBV3-1 and TRBJ1-2; D is perhaps TRBD1 (5 bases). The CDR3 runs to 15 residues. The ends were cut back, 2 bases at V and 4 bases at J, with 14 bases in the middle. Germline-derived CDR1 and CDR2 are LGHDT and YNNKEL (reference sequence). CDR3 in DNA: TGTGCCAGCAGCCAATACGCAGGGAGTCCCTATGGCTACACCTTC. Encoded protein: CASSQYAGSPYGYTF.

This clonotype was detected a few times. The chain joins TRBV7-8 to TRBJ2-5, with 9 nucleotides matching TRBD2. CDR3 length equals 15 residues. The trim removed 0 bases at V and 6 bases at J, leaving 5 bases unmatched. CDR1 SGHVS and CDR2 FQNEAQ come from the germline V gene. The CDR3 here is CASSLASSGSQTQYF. In nucleotides, the CDR3 is TGTGCCAGCAGCTTAGCTAGTAGCGGGAGTCAGACCCAGTACTTC.

This clonotype appeared a few times. The rearrangement joins TRBV6-1 to TRBJ2-1, with D possibly matching TRBD2 (6 bases). The CDR3 length is 14 residues. The ends were cut back, 7 bases at V and 9 bases at J, with 19 bases in the middle. In germline, CDR1 is MNHNS, CDR2 SASEGT. CDR3 DNA: TGTGCCAGCATTCCGATGAGGGCCGGGGGTGAGCAGTTCTTC. Amino acids: CASIPMRAGGEQFF.

The rearrangement links TRBV20-1 to TRBJ1-3; D perhaps matches TRBD1 (5 bases). The ends were cut back, 2 bases at V and 4 bases at J, with 27 bases in the middle. There are 19 residues in the CDR3. Germline V gene sequence: CDR1 DFQATT, CDR2 SNEGSKA (reference sequence). CDR3 residues: CSARSVVGQGHPGGNTIYF. The CDR3 DNA reads as TGCAGTGCTAGAAGCGTGGTAGGGCAGGGTCACCCAGGCGGAAACACCATATATTTT.

This chain joins TRBV2 and TRBJ1-2; D uncertain. Germline values: CDR1 SNHLY, CDR2 FYNNEI. V was cut by 8 bases and J by 4 bases, with 5 bases left in between. This CDR3 spans 10 amino acids. The CDR3 here is CASGSYGYTF. The DNA for the CDR3 is TGTGCCAGCGGGAGCTATGGCTACACCTTC. Complete variable domain (other parts from reference TRBV2 and TRBJ1-2): EPEVTQTPSHQVTQMGQEVILRCVPISNHLYFYWYRQILGQKVEFLVSFYNNEISEKSEIFDDQFSVERPDGSNFTLKIRSTKLEDSAMYFCASGSYGYTFGSGTRLTVV.

In this sample, this clonotype turned up a few times. The chain carries TRBV11-2 and TRBJ1-2, with D possibly being TRBD1 (5 bases). The germline V gene has CDR1 SGHAT and CDR2 FQNNGV. The CDR3 has 14 amino acids. V dropped 10 bases and J dropped 4 bases, with 19 bases sitting between them. Here the CDR3 DNA reads TGTGCCACCCGAGGGGCAGGGATCCTCTATGGCTACACCTTC. It translates to CATRGAGILYGYTF.

The chain is built from TRBV29-1 and TRBJ1-1, with 8 nucleotides matching TRBD1. V was pared by 8 bases and J by 4 bases, with 6 bases of the junction left unmatched. Germline V gene lookup returns CDR1 SQVTM and CDR2 ANQGSEA. This CDR3 spans 12 amino acids. The CDR3 is CSLQGVSTEAFF. In nucleotides, the CDR3 is TGCAGCTTACAGGGGGTTTCCACTGAAGCTTTCTTT.

This clonotype was picked up many times. This sequence joins TRBV7-2 and TRBJ2-1; D remains ambiguous. The CDR3 is made up of 11 amino acids. Trimming removed 1 base at V and 8 bases at J, with 3 bases between. CDR1 and CDR2 from the germline V gene are SGHTA and FQGNSA. CDR3 amino acids: CASSLVHEQFF. The CDR3 DNA reads as TGTGCCAGCAGCTTAGTGCATGAGCAGTTCTTC.

This chain connects TRBV29-1 to TRBJ2-5; D possibly matches TRBD1 or TRBD2 (5 bases each). Germline values: CDR1 SQVTM, CDR2 ANQGSEA. Deletions cut 3 bases from V and 9 bases from J, with 14 bases between. The CDR3 has 12 amino acids. This chain's CDR3 is CSVEGDRGPQYF. The CDR3 DNA is TGCAGCGTTGAGGGGGACCGGGGTCCCCAGTACTTC.